The TCR beta chain under discussion was sequenced for a study of T cell repertoires in cytomegalovirus infection. TCRdb re-analysed the reads in MiXCR, keeping a single row per CDR3 protein. Of roughly 500,000 distinct CDR3 sequences in the sample, around 35% were seen once. Turning to this clonotype: Its antigen is as yet unknown.

The sequence came from a human donor in good health (CMV status not recorded). Some clones in this sample may be carry-over from other donors' samples. This material consisted of cultured PBMCs, taken from culture after CMV antigen stimulation.

CDR3 coding DNA: TGCGCCAGCAGCCAAGGGAAGGGGGAGGTGGCTGGGGCCAACGTCCTGACTTTC. Its translation is CASSQGKGEVAGANVLTF. The V gene is TRBV4-3, the J gene TRBJ2-6; D may match TRBD1 or TRBD2 (6 bases each). The CDR3 is made up of 18 amino acids. V shed 1 base and J shed 2 bases, with 15 bases lying between them. The germline gives CDR1 LGHNA, CDR2 YSLEER.